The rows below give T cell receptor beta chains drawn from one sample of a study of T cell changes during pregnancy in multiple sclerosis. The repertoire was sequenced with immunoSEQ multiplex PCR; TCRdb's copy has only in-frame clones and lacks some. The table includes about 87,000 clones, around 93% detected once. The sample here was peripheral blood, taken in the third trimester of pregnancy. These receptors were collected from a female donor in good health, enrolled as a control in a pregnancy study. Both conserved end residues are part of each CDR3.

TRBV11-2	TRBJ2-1	CASSLNSGDWGEQFF
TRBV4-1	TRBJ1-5	CASSHNEGLEQPQHF
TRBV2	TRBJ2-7	CASSKREGSYEQYF
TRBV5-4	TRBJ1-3	CASRPNADRRRPSGNTIYF
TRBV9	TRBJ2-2	CASSVYTGTLPTGELFF
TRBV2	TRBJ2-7	CASSGLAGGVPYEQYF
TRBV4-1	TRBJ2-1	CASSQVSGGGYNEQFF
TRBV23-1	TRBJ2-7	CASSRRPPRGGYEQYF
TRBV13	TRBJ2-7	CASSSGQRYEQYF
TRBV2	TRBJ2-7	CASCLTYEQYF
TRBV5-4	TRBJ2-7	CASSLAGRVHEQYF
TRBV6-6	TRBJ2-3	CASSSLPTGTQYF
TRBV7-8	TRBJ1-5	CASSSQPTGSNQPQHF
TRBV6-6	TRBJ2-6	CASEAGGNAGANVLTF
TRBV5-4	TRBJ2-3	CASSLGSQRGTDTQYF
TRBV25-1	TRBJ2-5	CASSVGETQYF
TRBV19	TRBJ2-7	CASGTSVPYEQYF
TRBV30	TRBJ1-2	CAWTGDRVNYGYTF
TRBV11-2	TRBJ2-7	CASSAGRLAGTYEQYF
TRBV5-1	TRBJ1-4	CASSLDGYSLDEKLFF
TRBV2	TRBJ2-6	CASSYGANVLTF
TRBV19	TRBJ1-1	CASKNRDRKDTEAFF
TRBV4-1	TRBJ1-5	CASRPYPGGASNQPQHF
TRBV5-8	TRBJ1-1	CASSMVSGGPTEAFF
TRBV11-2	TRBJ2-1	CASTIVTRSEQFF
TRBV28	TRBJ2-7	CASTATVAYEQYF
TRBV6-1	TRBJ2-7	CASSVTGGMYEQYF
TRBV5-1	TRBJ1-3	CASSLAGASGNTIYF
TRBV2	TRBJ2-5	CASSRAGGPGETQYF
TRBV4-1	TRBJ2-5	CASSPRQGAGGQETQYF
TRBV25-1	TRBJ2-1	CASSVPNYNEQFF
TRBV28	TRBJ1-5	CASSPNPGGSQPQHF
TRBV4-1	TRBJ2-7	CASSLGDRAYEQYF
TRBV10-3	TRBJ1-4	CAISRTGGKGLNEKLFF
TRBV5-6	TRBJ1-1	CASSLNMNTEAFF
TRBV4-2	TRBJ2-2	CASSQVLGGNTGELFF
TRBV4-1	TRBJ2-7	CASSQDTETYEQYF
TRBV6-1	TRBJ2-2	CASSGRLTGELFF
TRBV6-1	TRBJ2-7	CASRVAGTRAYEQYF
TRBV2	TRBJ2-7	CASSVYEQYF
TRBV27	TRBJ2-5	CASSQTRLETQYF
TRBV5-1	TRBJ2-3	CASSLSGQITDTQYF
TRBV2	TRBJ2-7	CASLGGSGNYEQYF
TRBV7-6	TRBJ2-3	CASSLERGQGIGTDTQYF
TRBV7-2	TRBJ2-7	CASSLGLAPYEQYF
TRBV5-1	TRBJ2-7	CASRLGTGGSYEQYF
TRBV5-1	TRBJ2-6	CASSLVASGANVLTF
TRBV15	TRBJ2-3	CATTSGRHTDTQYF
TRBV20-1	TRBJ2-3	CSSGGADTQYF
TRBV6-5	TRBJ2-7	CASSRGPHGEQYF
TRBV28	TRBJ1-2	CASSSQTSGSGRDGYTF